This T cell receptor beta chain was documented in a study of T cell responses to AZD1222 COVID-19 vaccine. At the level of the study: Combined were second doses at about 4 or about 12 weeks.

Trimming left V 0 bases short and J 0 bases short, with 12 bases between. The CDR3 contains 17 residues. CDR1 and CDR2 from the germline V gene are MNHEY and SVGEGT. Measured with immunoSEQ multiplex PCR; TCRdb has only the in-frame clones, and not every one. The sample carries 100,000 or so clones, around 87% recorded once. This chain links TRBV6-2 or TRBV6-3 with TRBJ1-5; D unresolved. The sequence was collected from an adult in good health. The sample was peripheral blood, taken on day 0 of AZD1222 vaccination. CDR3 in amino acids: CASSYSNSLYSNQPQHF. The CDR3 region has the DNA TGTGCCAGCAGTTACTCGAATTCATTATATAGCAATCAGCCCCAGCATTTT.